The next 21 T cell receptor beta chains were all read from a single sample in a study of blood T cells in healthy people across ages. A second PCR, run for about 7 to 11 cycles, used a sample-barcoded 5' primer plus a J-beta primer mix. MiXCR, run by TCRdb on the 5' RACE reads, gives a single entry per CDR3 protein. Of some 550,000 distinct CDR3 sequences in the sample, under 55% were seen once. The material sequenced was blood. The receptors were gathered from an elderly man in good health.

The sample holds a few counts of this clonotype. This chain links TRBV12-3 or TRBV12-4 with TRBJ2-5; weak D call: TRBD2 (6 bases). V lost 6 bases and J lost 7, with 21 bases in between. The CDR3 contains 15 residues. CDR3 in amino acids: CASSQFGGTRGTQYF. The CDR3 DNA is TGTGCCAGCAGCCAGTTTGGGGGGACGCGGGGGACCCAGTACTTC.

As to this clonotype: One end of the junction does not line up with germline, which may come from a read error. This CDR3 is CASGFGGTSMYEQYF. For the CDR3, the DNA is TGCGCCAGCGGCTTCGGCGGGACAAGTATGTACGAGCAGTACTTC. This sequence joins TRBV5-1 and TRBJ2-7; D is possibly TRBD1 or TRBD2 (6 bases each). There are 15 residues in the CDR3. CDR1 is SGHRS, CDR2 YFSETQ, per germline.

The chain carries TRBV28 and TRBJ2-5; 9 bases agree with TRBD2. With 11 bases clipped from V and 13 bases from J, the junction kept 23 bases outside the gene matches. The CDR3 spans 15 residues. Germline values: CDR1 MDHEN, CDR2 SYDVKM. CDR3 bases: TGTGCCGGCCTAGCGTGGGGCGGGAGGGGAAATGAGCTGTACTTC. Protein: CAGLAWGGRGNELYF.

This clonotype was counted only a few times. J is TRBJ2-6 and V is TRBV9; no firm D call. V lost 6 bases, J lost 0 bases, and 13 bases lay in between. Germline CDR1 SGDLS, CDR2 YYNGEE. CDR3 size: 16 residues. DNA for the CDR3: TGTGCCAGCACCCCAAGCTTTAGCTCTGGGGCCAACGTCCTGACTTTC. Its translation: CASTPSFSSGANVLTF. The full variable domain, rest sourced from reference TRBV9 and TRBJ2-6, is DSGVTQTPKHLITATGQRVTLRCSPRSGDLSVYWYQQSLDQGLQFLIQYYNGEERAKGNILERFSAQQFPDLHSELNLSSLELGDSALYFCASTPSFSSGANVLTFGAGSRLTVL.

Only a few counts were recorded for this clonotype. The chain joins TRBV12-3 or TRBV12-4 to TRBJ1-4; 9 bases line up with TRBD1. This CDR3 has 17 amino acids. V gave up 6 bases and J gave up 0 bases; unmatched junction bases: 8. Here the CDR3 reads CASRPGQGTATNEKLFF. As DNA, the CDR3 is TGTGCCAGCAGGCCGGGACAGGGCACTGCAACTAATGAAAAACTGTTTTTT.

The rearrangement uses TRBV6-6 and TRBJ2-5; D might be TRBD1 or TRBD2, each matching 5 bases. The V and J ends lost 4 bases and 11 bases respectively, with 20 bases between them. The CDR3 has 14 amino acids. CDR1 and CDR2 (germline): MNHNY, SVGAGI (reference sequence). The CDR3 reads CASSSTDGGVEQYF. The CDR3 coding sequence is TGTGCCAGCAGTTCTACGGATGGGGGAGTAGAGCAGTACTTC.

This clonotype was counted many times. The J gene is TRBJ2-7, the V gene TRBV3-1, with a weak D call TRBD2 (5 bases). CDR1 LGHDT and CDR2 YNNKEL come from the germline V gene (reference sequence). This CDR3 has 18 amino acids. V was cut by 0 bases and J by 4 bases, with 22 bases left in between. The CDR3 nucleotides read TGTGCCAGCAGCCAAGAGAGGGCGTGGGCAGGTCCTCTGTACGAGCAGTACTTC. This translates into CASSQERAWAGPLYEQYF.

This clonotype was seen only a few times. This chain joins TRBV2 and TRBJ2-5, with D possibly TRBD2 on 7 matching bases. V was pared by 7 bases and J by 11 bases, with 26 bases between. This CDR3 is built from 15 residues. Germline V gene sequence: CDR1 SNHLY, CDR2 FYNNEI. DNA of the CDR3: TGTGCCAGCAATCGCGCGGGGGCATCGAGTATGGAGCAGTACTTC. It is translated as CASNRAGASSMEQYF.

The V gene is TRBV2, the J gene TRBJ2-5; D is unresolved. The V end was cut by 8 bases, the J end by 2 bases, with 6 bases between. This CDR3 contains 11 residues. Germline CDR1 is SNHLY and CDR2 is FYNNEI. CDR3 sequence (DNA): TGTGCCAGCCAGACGCAAGAGACCCAGTACTTC. Its protein product is CASQTQETQYF.

This clonotype was detected only a few times. The V and J genes are TRBV7-2 and TRBJ2-3, with a weak D call TRBD2 (5 bases). The CDR3 is 14 amino acids. Germline V gene data show CDR1 as SGHTA and CDR2 as FQGNSA. With 1 base removed from V and 10 bases from J, the gap between germline ends came to 15 bases. CDR3 loop: CASSLGSEGGPQYF. DNA for the CDR3: TGTGCCAGCAGCTTAGGTAGTGAGGGTGGTCCGCAGTATTTT.

The J gene is TRBJ2-7, the V gene TRBV5-5, with a tentative D call TRBD1 (6 bases). The germline CDR1 and CDR2 sequences are SGHKS and YYEKEE (reference sequence). CDR3 length equals 15 residues. Trimming removed 1 base from V and 0 bases from J, with 11 bases in between. The DNA of the CDR3 is TGTGCCAGCAGCTTGCTAAGGGACAACTCCTACGAGCAGTACTTC. It translates to CASSLLRDNSYEQYF.

On this clonotype itself: This may come from a read error, since a much larger clone is one base off. This chain connects TRBV9 to TRBJ2-7; tentatively, D is TRBD1 (5 bases). The ends were cut back, 0 bases at V and 7 bases at J, with 11 bases in the middle. Germline V CDR1 and CDR2: SGDLS, YYNGEE. The CDR3 loop spans 13 amino acids. CDR3 residues: CASSVVGVDEQYF. The CDR3, as DNA: TGTGCCAGCAGCGTAGTAGGGGTGGATGAGCAGTACTTC.

The chain employs TRBV6-5 and TRBJ2-3, with 7 bases identical to TRBD1. The CDR3 has 14 residues. V was clipped by 6 bases and J by 1 base; unmatched bases: 4. Germline values: CDR1 MNHEY, CDR2 SVGAGI. CDR3 amino acids: CASSRDRRTDTQYF. The DNA for the CDR3 is TGTGCCAGCAGCCGGGACAGACGCACAGATACGCAGTATTTT.

The genes are TRBV6-6 and TRBJ1-4; D not certain. Germline CDR1 reads MNHNY; CDR2 reads SVGAGI (reference sequence). The V end was cut by 2 bases, the J end by 0 bases, with 7 bases between. The CDR3 spans 15 residues. The CDR3 loop reads CASSYDPATNEKLFF. The CDR3 nucleotides read TGTGCCAGCAGTTACGACCCGGCAACTAATGAAAAACTGTTTTTT.

This chain connects TRBV7-3 to TRBJ2-1; D is ambiguous. This CDR3 is 14 amino acids long. In germline, CDR1 is SGHTA, CDR2 FQGTGA. V was trimmed by 0 bases and J by 8 bases, leaving 11 bases between them. CDR3 in amino acids: CASSLTPHGDEQFF. CDR3 bases: TGTGCCAGCAGCTTAACCCCCCATGGCGATGAGCAGTTCTTC. The full variable domain, rest sourced from reference TRBV7-3 and TRBJ2-1, is GAGVSQTPSNKVTEKGKYVELRCDPISGHTALYWYRQSLGQGPEFLIYFQGTGAADDSGLPNDRFFAVRPEGSVSTLKIQRTERGDSAVYLCASSLTPHGDEQFFGPGTRLTVL.

The chain carries TRBV5-1 and TRBJ2-7, with no clear D. Germline CDR1 SGHRS, CDR2 YFSETQ. The V and J ends lost 4 bases and 2 bases respectively, with 10 bases between them. CDR3 length equals 13 residues. The CDR3 DNA is TGCGCCAGCAGCCCCGAAGCCCCCTACGAGCAGTACTTC. It translates to CASSPEAPYEQYF.

This chain uses TRBV6-2 or TRBV6-3 with TRBJ2-1; D may correspond to TRBD1 or TRBD2 (5 bases each). V lost 6 bases and J 1 base, leaving 7 bases between the germline ends. This CDR3 has 13 amino acids. CDR1 and CDR2 (germline): MNHEY, SVGEGT. The CDR3 loop is CASRGDSYNEQFF. For the CDR3, the DNA is TGTGCCAGCAGGGGGGATTCCTACAATGAGCAGTTCTTC.

The chain carries TRBV5-1 and TRBJ2-5, with D possibly being TRBD1 (6 bases). V was pared by 4 bases and J by 5 bases, with 18 bases between. Germline CDR1 SGHRS, CDR2 YFSETQ. This CDR3 comprises 15 residues. The CDR3: CASSANSGTRETQYF. The CDR3 coding sequence is TGCGCCAGCAGCGCAAACTCCGGGACAAGGGAGACCCAGTACTTC. Full variable domain (rest looked up from reference TRBV5-1 and TRBJ2-5): KAGVTQTPRYLIKTRGQQVTLSCSPISGHRSVSWYQQTPGQGLQFLFEYFSETQRNKGNFPGRFSGRQFSNSRSEMNVSTLELGDSALYLCASSANSGTRETQYFGPGTRLLVL.

With regard to this clonotype: A much more abundant neighbour one base away suggests this may be a read error. The chain combines TRBV9 with TRBJ2-7; the D gene is possibly TRBD2 (5 bases). This CDR3 has 14 amino acids. Germline assignment: CDR1 SGDLS and CDR2 YYNGEE. CDR3 DNA sequence: TGTGCCGGCAGCGTAAAAGAGGGTTCAGGCGAGCAGTACTTC. The encoded protein is CAGSVKEGSGEQYF.

This chain joins TRBV7-2 and TRBJ2-7, with D perhaps given as TRBD1 or TRBD2 (6 bases each). Trimming took 6 bases from V and 3 from J, leaving 15 bases between them. CDR3 size: 14 residues. Germline V gene data show CDR1 as SGHTA and CDR2 as FQGNSA. CDR3 residues: CASRRGGQGYEQYF. The CDR3 nucleotides are TGTGCCAGCAGACGTGGGGGGCAGGGCTACGAGCAGTACTTC.

This clonotype showed up just a few times. This chain connects TRBV7-9 to TRBJ2-5; no reliable D call. Germline V gene lookup returns CDR1 SEHNR and CDR2 FQNEAQ (reference sequence). CDR3 size: 14 residues. V lost 2 bases to trimming and J lost 4 bases, with 11 bases between them. The CDR3 reads CASSLTGRIETQYF. The CDR3, as DNA: TGTGCCAGCAGCTTAACCGGACGGATAGAGACCCAGTACTTC.